This T cell receptor (beta chain) was identified during a study of blood T cell repertoires in COVID-19. On the study more broadly: T cells, B-cell-depleted T cells, or PBMCs provided the cDNA or gDNA that served as material.

Living in roughly 23 US areas, the participants were between roughly 18 and 89 years of age. The assay was immunoSEQ multiplex PCR, and TCRdb's table has in-frame clones only and misses some. The sample comprises some 200,000 clones, roughly four fifths of which are singletons, and 12% rests with the top ten. Germline V lookup: CDR1 SEHNR, CDR2 FQNEAQ (reference sequence). The CDR3 contains 15 residues. V was clipped by 1 base and J by 3 bases; unmatched bases: 0. What was sequenced was PBMCs or T cells enriched from blood (not recorded which). The source is a man between 40 and 49 years old who had recovered from COVID-19. The chain recombines TRBV7-9 with TRBJ2-7; 13 positions match TRBD2. The CDR3 DNA reads as TGTGCCAGCAGCTTAGGGACTAGCGGGAGCTACGAGCAGTACTTC. Encoded protein: CASSLGTSGSYEQYF.